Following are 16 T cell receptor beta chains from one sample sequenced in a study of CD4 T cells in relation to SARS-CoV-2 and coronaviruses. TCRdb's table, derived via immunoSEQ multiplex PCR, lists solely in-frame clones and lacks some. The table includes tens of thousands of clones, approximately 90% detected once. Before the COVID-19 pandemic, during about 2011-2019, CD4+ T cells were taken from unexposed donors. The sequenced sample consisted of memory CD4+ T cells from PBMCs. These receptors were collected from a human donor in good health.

The CDR3 nucleotides are TGTGCCACCAGTGATCCTCGGTGGGGCACAGATACGCAGTATTTT. The encoded protein is CATSDPRWGTDTQYF. The chain recombines TRBV24-1 with TRBJ2-3; D is uncertain. V lost 3 bases and J 1 base, leaving 10 bases between the germline ends. Germline V CDR1 and CDR2: KGHDR, SFDVKD. This CDR3 has 15 amino acids.

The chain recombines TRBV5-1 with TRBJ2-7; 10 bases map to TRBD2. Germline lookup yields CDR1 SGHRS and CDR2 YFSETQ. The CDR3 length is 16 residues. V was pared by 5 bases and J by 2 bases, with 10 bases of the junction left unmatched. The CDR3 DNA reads TGCGCCAGCAGTTTCGGGACTAGCGACCCGACCTACGAGCAGTACTTC. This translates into CASSFGTSDPTYEQYF.

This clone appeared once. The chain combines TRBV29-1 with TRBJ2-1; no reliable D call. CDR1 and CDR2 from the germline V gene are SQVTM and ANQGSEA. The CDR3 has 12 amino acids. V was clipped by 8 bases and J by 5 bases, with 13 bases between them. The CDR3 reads CSLRGPHNEQFF. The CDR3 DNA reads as TGCAGCTTACGCGGACCCCACAATGAGCAGTTCTTC.

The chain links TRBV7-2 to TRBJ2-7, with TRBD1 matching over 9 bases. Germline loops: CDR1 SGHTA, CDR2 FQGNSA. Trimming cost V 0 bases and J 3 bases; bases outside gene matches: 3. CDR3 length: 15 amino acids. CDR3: CASSLAGQGSYEQYF. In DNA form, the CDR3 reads TGTGCCAGCAGCTTAGCGGGACAGGGTAGCTACGAGCAGTACTTC.

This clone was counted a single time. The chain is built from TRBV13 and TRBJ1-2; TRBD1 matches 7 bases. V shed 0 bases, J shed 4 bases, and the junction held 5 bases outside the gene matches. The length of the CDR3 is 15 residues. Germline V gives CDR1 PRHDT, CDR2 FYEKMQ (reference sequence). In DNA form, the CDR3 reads TGTGCCAGCAGCTTAGGCCCGGCAGGGGGCTATGGCTACACCTTC. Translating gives CASSLGPAGGYGYTF.

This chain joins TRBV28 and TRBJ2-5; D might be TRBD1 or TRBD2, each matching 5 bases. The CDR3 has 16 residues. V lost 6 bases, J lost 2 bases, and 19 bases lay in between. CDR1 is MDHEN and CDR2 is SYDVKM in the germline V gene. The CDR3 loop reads CASSPTGTPPQETQYF. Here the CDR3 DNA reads TGTGCCAGCAGCCCAACGGGGACGCCACCTCAAGAGACCCAGTACTTC.

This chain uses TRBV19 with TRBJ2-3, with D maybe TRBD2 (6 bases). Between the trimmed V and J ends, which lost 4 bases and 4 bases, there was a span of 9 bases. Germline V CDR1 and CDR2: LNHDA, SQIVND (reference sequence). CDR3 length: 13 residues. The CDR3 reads CASSKWGADTQYF. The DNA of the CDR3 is TGTGCCAGTAGTAAATGGGGGGCAGATACGCAGTATTTT.

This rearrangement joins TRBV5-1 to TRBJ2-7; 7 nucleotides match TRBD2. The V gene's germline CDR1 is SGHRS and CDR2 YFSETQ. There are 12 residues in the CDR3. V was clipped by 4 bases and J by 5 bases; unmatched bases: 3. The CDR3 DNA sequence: TGCGCCAGCAGCCCTGGGGGGGACGAGCAGTACTTC. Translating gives CASSPGGDEQYF.

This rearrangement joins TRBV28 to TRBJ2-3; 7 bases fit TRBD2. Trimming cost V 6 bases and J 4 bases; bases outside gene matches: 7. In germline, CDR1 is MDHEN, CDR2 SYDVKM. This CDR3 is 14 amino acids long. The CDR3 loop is CASSRGGISDTQYF. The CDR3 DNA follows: TGTGCCAGCAGCCGGGGAGGGATATCAGATACGCAGTATTTT. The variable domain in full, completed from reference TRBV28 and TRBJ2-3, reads DVKVTQSSRYLVKRTGEKVFLECVQDMDHENMFWYRQDPGLGLRLIYFSYDVKMKEKGDIPEGYSVSREKKERFSLILESASTNQTSMYLCASSRGGISDTQYFGPGTRLTVL.

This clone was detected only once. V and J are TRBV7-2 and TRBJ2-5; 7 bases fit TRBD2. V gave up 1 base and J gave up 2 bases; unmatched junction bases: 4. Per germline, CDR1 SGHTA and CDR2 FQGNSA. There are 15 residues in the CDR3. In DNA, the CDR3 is TGTGCCAGCAGCTTAGTGGGAGGGAGGCAAGAGACCCAGTACTTC. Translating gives CASSLVGGRQETQYF.

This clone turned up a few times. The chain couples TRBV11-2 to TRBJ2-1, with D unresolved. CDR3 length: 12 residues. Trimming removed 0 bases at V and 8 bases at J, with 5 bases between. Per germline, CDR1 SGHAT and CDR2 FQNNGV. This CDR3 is CASSLDRYEQFF. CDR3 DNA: TGTGCCAGCAGCTTAGATCGCTATGAGCAGTTCTTC.

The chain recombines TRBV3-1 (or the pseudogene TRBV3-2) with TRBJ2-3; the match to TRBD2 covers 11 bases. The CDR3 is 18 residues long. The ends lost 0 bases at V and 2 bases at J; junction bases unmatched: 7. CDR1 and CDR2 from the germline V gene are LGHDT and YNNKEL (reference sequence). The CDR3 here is CASSQESFSGRATDTQYF. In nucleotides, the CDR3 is TGTGCCAGCAGCCAAGAAAGTTTTAGCGGGAGGGCCACAGATACGCAGTATTTT.

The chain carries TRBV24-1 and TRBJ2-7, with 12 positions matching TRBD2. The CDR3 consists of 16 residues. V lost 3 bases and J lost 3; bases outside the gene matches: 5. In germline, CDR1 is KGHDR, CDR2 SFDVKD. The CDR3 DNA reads TGTGCCACCAGTGATCCCGGACTAGCGGGGAACTACGAGCAGTACTTC. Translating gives CATSDPGLAGNYEQYF.

The CDR3 nucleotides read TGTGCCAGCAGCTTCACCGGGGAGCTGTTTTTT. As protein: CASSFTGELFF. The gene calls are TRBV3-1 (or the pseudogene TRBV3-2) and TRBJ2-2; no firm D call. This CDR3 has 11 amino acids. Trimming pared 5 bases from V and 4 bases from J, leaving 2 bases between. Germline assignment: CDR1 LGHDT and CDR2 YNNKEL (reference sequence).

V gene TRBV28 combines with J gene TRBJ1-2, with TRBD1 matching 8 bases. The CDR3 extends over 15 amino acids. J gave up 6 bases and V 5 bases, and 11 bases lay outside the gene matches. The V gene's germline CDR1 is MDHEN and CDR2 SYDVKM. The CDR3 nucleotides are TGTGCCAGCAGTGCAGGCAGGGGGCGGAATAATGGCTACACCTTC. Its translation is CASSAGRGRNNGYTF.

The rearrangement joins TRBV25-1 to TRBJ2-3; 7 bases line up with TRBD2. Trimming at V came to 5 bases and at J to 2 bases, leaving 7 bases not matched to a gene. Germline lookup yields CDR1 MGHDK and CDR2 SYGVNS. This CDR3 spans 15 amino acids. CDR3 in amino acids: CASSRSGTITDTQYF. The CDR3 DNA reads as TGTGCCAGCAGTAGGTCCGGGACTATCACAGATACGCAGTATTTT.